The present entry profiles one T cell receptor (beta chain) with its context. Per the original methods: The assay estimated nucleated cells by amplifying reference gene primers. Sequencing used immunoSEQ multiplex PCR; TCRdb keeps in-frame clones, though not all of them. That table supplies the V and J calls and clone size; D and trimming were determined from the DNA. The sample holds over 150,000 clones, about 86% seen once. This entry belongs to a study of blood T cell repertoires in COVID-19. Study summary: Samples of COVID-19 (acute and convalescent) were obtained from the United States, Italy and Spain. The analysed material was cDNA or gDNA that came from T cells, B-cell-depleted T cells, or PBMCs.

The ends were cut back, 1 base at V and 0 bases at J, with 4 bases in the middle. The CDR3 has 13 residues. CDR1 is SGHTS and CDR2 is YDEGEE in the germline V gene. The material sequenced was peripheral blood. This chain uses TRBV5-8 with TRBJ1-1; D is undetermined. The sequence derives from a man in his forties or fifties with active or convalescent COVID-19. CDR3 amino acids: CASSLLMNTEAFF. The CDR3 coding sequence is TGTGCCAGCAGCTTGTTAATGAACACTGAAGCTTTCTTT.